Given below is one T cell receptor beta chain in context. The data were obtained in a study of T cell responses to AZD1222 COVID-19 vaccine. The CDR3 runs to 12 residues. Germline V CDR1 and CDR2: SGHTA, FQGNSA. V lost 5 bases and J 1 base, leaving 4 bases between the germline ends. TCRdb's copy holds only in-frame clones and misses some; the assay was immunoSEQ multiplex PCR. Seen here are 90,000 to 150,000 clones, about nine tenths observed once, and the top ten hold around 4.5%. This TCR derives from an adult in good health. The sample in question was peripheral blood, obtained on day 0 of AZD1222 vaccination. V gene TRBV7-2 combines with J gene TRBJ2-3; D not resolved. Here the CDR3 reads CASSARTDTQYF. CDR3 nucleotides: TGTGCCAGCAGCGCCCGCACAGATACGCAGTATTTT.